These 15 T cell receptor beta chains share one sample of origin, sequenced in a study of blood T cells in healthy people across ages. Together with a sample-barcoded 5' primer, a J-beta primer mix was included in a second PCR lasting roughly 6 to 12 cycles. TCRdb called the 5' RACE reads again in MiXCR, with one record for every CDR3 protein. The profile shows nearly 800,000 distinct CDR3 sequences, roughly 50% of them singletons. The sequenced sample consisted of blood. These receptors were collected from a man aged 35-49 years in good health.

The V and J genes are TRBV27 and TRBJ2-6, with 7 bases matching TRBD2. Germline V lookup: CDR1 MNHEY, CDR2 SMNVEV (reference sequence). This CDR3 has 20 amino acids. J gave up 0 bases and V 4 bases, and 15 bases lay outside the gene matches. For the CDR3, the DNA is TGTGCCAGCAGTTACCTAAGAACGGGACTACTATACTCTGGGGCCAACGTCCTGACTTTC. Protein product: CASSYLRTGLLYSGANVLTF.

This chain links TRBV20-1 with TRBJ2-1; a weak D match, TRBD2 (5 bases). The CDR3 consists of 13 residues. Germline CDR1 DFQATT, CDR2 SNEGSKA (reference sequence). Trimming stripped 1 base from V and 7 bases from J, with 11 bases between. The CDR3 loop reads CSARVPGGNEQFF. CDR3 sequence (DNA): TGCAGTGCTAGAGTGCCGGGCGGGAATGAGCAGTTCTTC.

This clonotype was observed a handful of times. J is TRBJ2-5 and V is TRBV7-2; 7 positions match TRBD1. CDR3 length equals 14 residues. With V trimmed by 5 bases and J by 3 bases, 6 bases remained unmatched. Germline V lookup: CDR1 SGHTA, CDR2 FQGNSA. The CDR3 protein is CASSQNRGEETQYF. In nucleotides, the CDR3 is TGTGCCAGCAGCCAAAACAGGGGAGAAGAGACCCAGTACTTC.

This clonotype has just a few counts. The gene calls are TRBV4-3 and TRBJ2-3, with D possibly being TRBD1 (6 bases). The CDR3 length is 16 residues. Germline V gene sequence: CDR1 LGHNA, CDR2 YSLEER. The ends were cut back, 1 base at V and 3 bases at J, with 14 bases in the middle. DNA of the CDR3: TGCGCCAGCAGCCAAGTGGCCCAGGGGCGTACAGATACGCAGTATTTT. This gives the protein CASSQVAQGRTDTQYF.

V is TRBV2 and J is TRBJ1-2; D gene uncertain. This CDR3 has 17 residues. V was cut by 1 base and J by 3 bases, with 18 bases left in between. CDR1 is SNHLY and CDR2 is FYNNEI in the germline V gene. CDR3: CASSEEAWPPGDYGYTF. In DNA, the CDR3 is TGTGCCAGCAGTGAAGAAGCCTGGCCCCCCGGGGACTATGGCTACACCTTC.

The chain recombines TRBV7-9 with TRBJ1-2, with 7 bases identical to TRBD1. CDR3 length: 14 residues. The V segment lost 11 bases and the J segment 4 bases; nucleotides outside the gene matches: 13. From germline, CDR1 is SEHNR and CDR2 FQNEAQ (reference sequence). CDR3 DNA sequence: TGTGCCCTTCAAGGGGGCAGGGGCATCTATGGCTACACCTTC. Amino acids: CALQGGRGIYGYTF.

In this sample, this clonotype turned up many times. DNA for the CDR3: TGTGCCAGCAGCCCCCGCGGACAGGGGAACACTGAAGCTTTCTTT. Its translation is CASSPRGQGNTEAFF. The rearrangement joins TRBV3-1 to TRBJ1-1, with 8 bases lining up with TRBD1. The junction had 5 bases not matched to a gene; V was cut back by 4 bases and J by 1 base. Germline V gene sequence: CDR1 LGHDT, CDR2 YNNKEL (reference sequence). The CDR3 is made up of 15 amino acids.

The DNA for the CDR3 is TGTGCCAGCAGCCCTTACGAAGGGACGGGAACCTACGAGCAGTACTTC. It translates to CASSPYEGTGTYEQYF. The genes are TRBV14 and TRBJ2-7; D is tentatively TRBD1 or TRBD2 (5 bases each). CDR1 and CDR2 (germline): SGHDN, FVKESK. V was pared by 4 bases and J by 2 bases, with 18 bases between. There are 16 residues in the CDR3. Based on the CDR3 plus reference TRBV14 and TRBJ2-7, the full variable domain is EAGVTQFPSHSVIEKGQTVTLRCDPISGHDNLYWYRRVMGKEIKFLLHFVKESKQDESGMPNNRFLAERTGGTYSTLKVQPAELEDSGVYFCASSPYEGTGTYEQYFGPGTRLTVT.

This chain uses TRBV4-2 with TRBJ1-5; no reliable D call. This CDR3 region has 13 residues. CDR1 and CDR2 from the germline V gene are LGHNA and YNFKEQ. Trimming took off 1 base at V and 6 bases at J, with 7 bases between the two ends. The CDR3 DNA reads TGTGCCAGCAGCCAAGGCAACGGTCAGCCCCAGCATTTT. This encodes CASSQGNGQPQHF.

The table lists this clonotype with a few counts. The V gene is TRBV5-1, the J gene TRBJ2-1; tentatively, D is TRBD1 (6 bases). Trimming shortened V by 2 bases and J by 4 bases, and 13 bases separated the two germline ends. The CDR3 has 15 amino acids. CDR1 is SGHRS, CDR2 YFSETQ, per germline. The CDR3 reads CASSLAQGLYNEQFF. The CDR3 DNA follows: TGCGCCAGCAGCTTAGCACAGGGCCTTTACAATGAGCAGTTCTTC.

This clonotype was detected ten times or more. The chain uses TRBV25-1 and TRBJ1-2; TRBD1 is a possible D gene (6 bases). This CDR3 is built from 15 residues. The V gene's germline CDR1 is MGHDK and CDR2 SYGVNS. V lost 2 bases to trimming and J lost 8 bases, with 18 bases between them. The DNA of the CDR3 is TGTGCCAGCAGTGAAACAGGGCAGATCCTCTACGGCTACACCTTC. It specifies CASSETGQILYGYTF.

This clonotype was counted between two and nine times. The V gene is TRBV28, the J gene TRBJ2-3; tentative D call: TRBD2 (6 bases). CDR3 size: 17 residues. Trimming removed 3 bases from V and 0 bases from J, with 16 bases in between. CDR1 is MDHEN, CDR2 SYDVKM, per germline. CDR3 nucleotides: TGTGCCAGCAGTTTCCGAATGGCGGGGACTAGCACAGATACGCAGTATTTT. Encoded protein: CASSFRMAGTSTDTQYF.

This clonotype has a handful of counts. The chain uses TRBV20-1 and TRBJ2-5; TRBD2 matches 7 bases. V lost 2 bases and J lost 5; bases outside the gene matches: 8. CDR1 DFQATT and CDR2 SNEGSKA come from the germline V gene (reference sequence). The CDR3 totals 14 residues. CDR3 residues: CSARRGGGRETQYF. CDR3 sequence (DNA): TGCAGTGCTAGACGGGGCGGGGGTCGGGAGACCCAGTACTTC.

This clonotype turned up a few times. The V gene is TRBV2, the J gene TRBJ1-6; TRBD1 agrees at 7 bases. V dropped 7 bases and J dropped 7; count of bases not matched to a gene: 10. The CDR3 consists of 15 residues. Germline values: CDR1 SNHLY, CDR2 FYNNEI. CDR3 nucleotides: TGTGCCAGCAACCCCACAACCAGGGGGAATTCACCCCTCCACTTT. This translates into CASNPTTRGNSPLHF.

Ten or more counts support this clonotype. The J gene is TRBJ1-2, the V gene TRBV5-1; tentative D call: TRBD1 (6 bases). This CDR3 region has 15 residues. From germline, CDR1 is SGHRS and CDR2 YFSETQ. Trimming removed 3 bases from V and 0 bases from J, with 12 bases in between. The CDR3 coding sequence is TGCGCCAGCAGCTCACAGGGAACAGCTAACTATGGCTACACCTTC. This gives the protein CASSSQGTANYGYTF.